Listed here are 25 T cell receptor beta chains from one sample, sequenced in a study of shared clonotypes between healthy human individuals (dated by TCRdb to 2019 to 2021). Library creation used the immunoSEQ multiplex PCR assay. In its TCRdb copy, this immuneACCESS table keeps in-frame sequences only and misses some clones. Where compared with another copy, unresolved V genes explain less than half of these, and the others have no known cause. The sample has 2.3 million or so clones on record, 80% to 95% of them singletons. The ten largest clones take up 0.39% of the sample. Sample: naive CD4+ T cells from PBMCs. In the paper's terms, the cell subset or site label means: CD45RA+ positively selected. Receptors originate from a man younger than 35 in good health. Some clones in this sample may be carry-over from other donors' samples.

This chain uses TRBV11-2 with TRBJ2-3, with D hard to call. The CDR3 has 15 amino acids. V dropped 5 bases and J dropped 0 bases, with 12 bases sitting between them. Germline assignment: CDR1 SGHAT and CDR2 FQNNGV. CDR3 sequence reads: CASSLTTPSTDTQYF. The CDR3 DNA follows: TGTGCCAGCAGCCTTACTACCCCTAGCACAGATACGCAGTATTTT. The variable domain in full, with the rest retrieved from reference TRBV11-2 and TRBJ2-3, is EAGVAQSPRYKIIEKRQSVAFWCNPISGHATLYWYQQILGQGPKLLIQFQNNGVVDDSQLPKDRFSAERLKGVDSTLKIQPAKLEDSAVYLCASSLTTPSTDTQYFGPGTRLTVL.

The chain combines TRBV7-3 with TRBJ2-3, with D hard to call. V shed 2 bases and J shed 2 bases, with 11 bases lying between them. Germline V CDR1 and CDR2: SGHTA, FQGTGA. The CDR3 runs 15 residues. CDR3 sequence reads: CASSLGWYSTDTQYF. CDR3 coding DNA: TGTGCCAGCAGCTTAGGATGGTACTCCACAGATACGCAGTATTTT.

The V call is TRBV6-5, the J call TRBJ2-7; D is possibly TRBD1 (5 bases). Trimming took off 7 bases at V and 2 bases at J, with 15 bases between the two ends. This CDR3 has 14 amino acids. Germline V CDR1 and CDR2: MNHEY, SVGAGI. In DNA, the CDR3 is TGTGCCAGCACCCCGGCAGGGCCCACCTACGAGCAGTACTTC. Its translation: CASTPAGPTYEQYF.

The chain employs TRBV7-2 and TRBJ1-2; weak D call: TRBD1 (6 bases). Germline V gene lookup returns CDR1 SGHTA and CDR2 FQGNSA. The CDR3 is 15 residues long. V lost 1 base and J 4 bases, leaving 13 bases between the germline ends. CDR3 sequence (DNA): TGTGCCAGCAGCTTAGAAGGGGGGAGAGGCTATGGCTACACCTTC. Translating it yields CASSLEGGRGYGYTF.

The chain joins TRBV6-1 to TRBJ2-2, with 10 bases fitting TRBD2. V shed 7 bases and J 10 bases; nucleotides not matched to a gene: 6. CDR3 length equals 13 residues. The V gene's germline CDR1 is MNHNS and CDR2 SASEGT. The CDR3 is CASTASGSSELFF. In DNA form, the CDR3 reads TGTGCCAGCACAGCTAGCGGGAGTTCGGAGCTGTTTTTT.

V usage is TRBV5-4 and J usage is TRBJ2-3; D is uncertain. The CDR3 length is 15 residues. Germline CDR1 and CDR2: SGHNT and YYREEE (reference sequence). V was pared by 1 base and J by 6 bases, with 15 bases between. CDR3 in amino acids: CASSLSVGERDTQYF. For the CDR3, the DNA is TGTGCCAGCAGCTTGAGCGTTGGGGAACGGGATACGCAGTATTTT.

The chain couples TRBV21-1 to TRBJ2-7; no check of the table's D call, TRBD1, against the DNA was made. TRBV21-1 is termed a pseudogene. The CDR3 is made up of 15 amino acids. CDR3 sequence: CASSKSGRGCLEQYF. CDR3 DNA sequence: TGTGCCAGCAGCAAATCAGGCAGGGGGTGTCTCGAGCAGTACTTC.

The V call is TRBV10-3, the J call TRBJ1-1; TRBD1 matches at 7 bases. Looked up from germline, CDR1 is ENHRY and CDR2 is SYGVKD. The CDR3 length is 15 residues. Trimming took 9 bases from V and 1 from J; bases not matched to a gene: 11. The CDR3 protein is CAIRGTGQENTEAFF. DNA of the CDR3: TGTGCCATACGGGGAACCGGACAGGAGAACACTGAAGCTTTCTTT.

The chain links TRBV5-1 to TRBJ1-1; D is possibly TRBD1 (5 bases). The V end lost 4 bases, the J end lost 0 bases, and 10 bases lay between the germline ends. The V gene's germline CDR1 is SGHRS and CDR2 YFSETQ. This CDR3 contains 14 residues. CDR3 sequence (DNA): TGCGCCAGCAGCCGGGGGGAGATGAACACTGAAGCTTTCTTT. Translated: CASSRGEMNTEAFF. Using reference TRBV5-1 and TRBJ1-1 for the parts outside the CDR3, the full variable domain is KAGVTQTPRYLIKTRGQQVTLSCSPISGHRSVSWYQQTPGQGLQFLFEYFSETQRNKGNFPGRFSGRQFSNSRSEMNVSTLELGDSALYLCASSRGEMNTEAFFGQGTRLTVV.

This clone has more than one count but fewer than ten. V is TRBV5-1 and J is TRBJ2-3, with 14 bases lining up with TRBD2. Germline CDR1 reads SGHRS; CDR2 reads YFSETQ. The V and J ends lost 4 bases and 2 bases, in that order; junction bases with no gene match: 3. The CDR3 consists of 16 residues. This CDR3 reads CASSGLAGGNTDTQYF. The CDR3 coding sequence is TGCGCCAGCAGCGGACTAGCGGGAGGAAACACAGATACGCAGTATTTT.

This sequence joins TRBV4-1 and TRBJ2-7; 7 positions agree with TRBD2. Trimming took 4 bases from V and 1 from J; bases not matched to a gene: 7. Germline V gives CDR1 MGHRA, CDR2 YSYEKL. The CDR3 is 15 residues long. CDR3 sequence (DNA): TGCGCCAGCAGCCCCATCGGGACTAAATCCTACGAGCAGTACTTC. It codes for CASSPIGTKSYEQYF.

CDR3 DNA: TGTGCCAGCAGTTCTCGAGGGAATAGAAAAAACATTCAGTACTTC. This sequence encodes CASSSRGNRKNIQYF. The chain couples TRBV28 to TRBJ2-4; weak D call: TRBD2 (5 bases). This CDR3 spans 15 amino acids. V was pared by 4 bases and J by 4 bases, with 14 bases between. CDR1 is MDHEN and CDR2 is SYDVKM in the germline V gene.

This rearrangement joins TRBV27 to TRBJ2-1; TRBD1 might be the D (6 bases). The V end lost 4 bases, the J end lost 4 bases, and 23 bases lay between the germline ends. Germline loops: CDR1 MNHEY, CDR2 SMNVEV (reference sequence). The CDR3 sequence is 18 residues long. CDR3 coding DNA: TGTGCCAGCAGTTCGGGACCCTCGGGACATCCACTGTACAATGAGCAGTTCTTC. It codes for CASSSGPSGHPLYNEQFF.

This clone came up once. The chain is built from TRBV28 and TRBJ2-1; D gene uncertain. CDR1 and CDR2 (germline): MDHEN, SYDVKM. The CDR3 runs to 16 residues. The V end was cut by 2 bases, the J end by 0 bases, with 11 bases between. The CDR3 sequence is CASSLETLGSYNEQFF. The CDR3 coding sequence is TGTGCCAGCAGTTTAGAAACGTTAGGCTCCTACAATGAGCAGTTCTTC.

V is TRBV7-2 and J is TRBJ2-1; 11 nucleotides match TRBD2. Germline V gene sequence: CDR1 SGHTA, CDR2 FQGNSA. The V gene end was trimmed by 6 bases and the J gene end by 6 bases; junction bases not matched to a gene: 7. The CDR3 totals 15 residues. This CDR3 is CASRERTSGLNEQFF. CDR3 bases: TGTGCCAGCAGAGAGAGGACTAGCGGGCTCAATGAGCAGTTCTTC.

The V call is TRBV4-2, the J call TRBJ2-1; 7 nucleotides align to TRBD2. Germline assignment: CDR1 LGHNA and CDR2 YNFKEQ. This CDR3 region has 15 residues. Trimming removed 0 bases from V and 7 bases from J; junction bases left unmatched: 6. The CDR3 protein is CASSQDKGLRNEQFF. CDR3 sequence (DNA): TGTGCCAGCAGCCAAGATAAGGGACTACGAAATGAGCAGTTCTTC.

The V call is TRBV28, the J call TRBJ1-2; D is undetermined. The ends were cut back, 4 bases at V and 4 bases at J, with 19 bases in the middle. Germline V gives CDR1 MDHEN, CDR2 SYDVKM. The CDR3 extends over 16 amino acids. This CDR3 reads CASSSPRGIRAYGYTF. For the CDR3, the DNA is TGTGCCAGCAGTTCCCCGCGAGGGATCCGGGCCTATGGCTACACCTTC.

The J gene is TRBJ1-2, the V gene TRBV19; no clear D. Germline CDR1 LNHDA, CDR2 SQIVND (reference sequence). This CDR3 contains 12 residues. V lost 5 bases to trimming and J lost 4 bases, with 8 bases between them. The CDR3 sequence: CASSRIRYGYTF. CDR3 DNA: TGTGCCAGTAGTCGGATACGCTATGGCTACACCTTC.

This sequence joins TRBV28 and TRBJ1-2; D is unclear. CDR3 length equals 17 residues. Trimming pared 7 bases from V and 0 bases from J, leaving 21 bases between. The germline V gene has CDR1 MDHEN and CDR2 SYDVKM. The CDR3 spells CASTPPQGRHSNYGYTF. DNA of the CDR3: TGTGCCAGCACCCCTCCCCAAGGCAGACACTCTAACTATGGCTACACCTTC.

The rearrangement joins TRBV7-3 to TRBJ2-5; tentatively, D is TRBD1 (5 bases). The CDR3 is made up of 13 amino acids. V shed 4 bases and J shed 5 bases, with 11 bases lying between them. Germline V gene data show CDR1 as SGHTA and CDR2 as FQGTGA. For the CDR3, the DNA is TGTGCCAGCAGCTCAGGGCTGGGGGAGACCCAGTACTTC. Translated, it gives CASSSGLGETQYF.

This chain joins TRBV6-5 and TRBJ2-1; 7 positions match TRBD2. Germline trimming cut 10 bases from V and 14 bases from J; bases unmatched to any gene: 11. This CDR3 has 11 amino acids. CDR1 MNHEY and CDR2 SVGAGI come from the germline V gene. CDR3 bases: TGTGCCACCAACGGCGGCGGGAGCGAGTTCTTC. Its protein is CATNGGGSEFF.

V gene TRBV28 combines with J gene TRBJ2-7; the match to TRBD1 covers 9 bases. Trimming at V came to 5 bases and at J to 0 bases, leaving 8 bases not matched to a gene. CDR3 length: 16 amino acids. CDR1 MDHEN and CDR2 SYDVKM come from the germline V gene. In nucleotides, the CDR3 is TGTGCCAGCAGTGCCAAAAACAGGGGGCTCTCCTACGAGCAGTACTTC. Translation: CASSAKNRGLSYEQYF.

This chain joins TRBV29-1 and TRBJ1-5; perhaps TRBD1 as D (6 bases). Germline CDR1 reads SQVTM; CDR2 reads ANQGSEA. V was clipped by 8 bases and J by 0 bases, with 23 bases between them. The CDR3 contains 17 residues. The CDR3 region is CSTRWRGRRVSNQPQHF. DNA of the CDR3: TGCAGCACCCGATGGCGGGGGCGGAGGGTTAGCAATCAGCCCCAGCATTTT. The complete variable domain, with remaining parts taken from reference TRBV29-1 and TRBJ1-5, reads SAVISQKPSRDICQRGTSLTIQCQVDSQVTMMFWYRQQPGQSLTLIATANQGSEATYESGFVIDKFPISRPNLTFSTLTVSNMSPEDSSIYLCSTRWRGRRVSNQPQHFGDGTRLSIL.

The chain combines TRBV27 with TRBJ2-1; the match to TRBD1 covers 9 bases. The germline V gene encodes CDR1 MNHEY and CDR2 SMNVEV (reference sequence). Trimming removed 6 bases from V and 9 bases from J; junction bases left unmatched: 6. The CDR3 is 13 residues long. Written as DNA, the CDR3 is TGTGCCAGCAGGCGGACAGGGGCAAGTGAGCAGTTCTTC. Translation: CASRRTGASEQFF.

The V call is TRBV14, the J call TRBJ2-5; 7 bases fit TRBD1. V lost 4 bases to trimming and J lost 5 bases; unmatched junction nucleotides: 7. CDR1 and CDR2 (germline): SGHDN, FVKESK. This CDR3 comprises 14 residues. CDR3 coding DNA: TGTGCCAGCAGCCCACAGGGGCACGGTGAGACCCAGTACTTC. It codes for CASSPQGHGETQYF.